These 23 T cell receptor beta chains came from one sample sequenced in a study of cytomegalovirus exposure and HLA in healthy donors. The PCR ran on 60 Vbeta and 13 Jbeta primers. The repertoire was sequenced with immunoSEQ multiplex PCR; TCRdb's copy has only in-frame clones and lacks some. Among 95,000 to 150,000 clones listed, approximately 80% were seen once. The sequencing input was PBMCs. Every receptor here comes from a woman between 35 and 50 years old in good health and CMV-seropositive.

V gene TRBV27 combines with J gene TRBJ2-3, with TRBD2 matching 7 bases. This CDR3 has 13 amino acids. The germline CDR1 and CDR2 sequences are MNHEY and SMNVEV (reference sequence). With V trimmed by 6 bases and J by 2 bases, 2 bases remained unmatched. CDR3 DNA sequence: TGTGCCAGCAGGGGGGACTACACAGATACGCAGTATTTT. Protein: CASRGDYTDTQYF.

The chain employs TRBV19 and TRBJ2-7; 7 bases fit TRBD2. The length of the CDR3 is 14 residues. The germline gives CDR1 LNHDA, CDR2 SQIVND (reference sequence). With 1 base clipped from V and 6 bases from J, the junction kept 6 bases outside the gene matches. CDR3 DNA sequence: TGTGCCAGTAGTATAGGGCGGGAGCATTCCGAGCAGTACTTC. Protein sequence: CASSIGREHSEQYF.

This rearrangement joins TRBV2 to TRBJ2-1, with 11 bases that match TRBD2. Germline CDR1 reads SNHLY; CDR2 reads FYNNEI. This CDR3 comprises 15 residues. J lost 7 bases, V lost 3 bases, and 5 bases had no gene match. CDR3 DNA sequence: TGTGCCAGCAGTGAGATAGCGGGAGGGCGGAATGAGCAGTTCTTC. It translates to CASSEIAGGRNEQFF.

The rearrangement joins TRBV30 to TRBJ2-7, with 13 positions matching TRBD2. The V segment lost 0 bases and the J segment 3 bases; nucleotides outside the gene matches: 2. The germline V gene has CDR1 GTSNPN and CDR2 SVGIG (reference sequence). The CDR3 has 15 amino acids. CDR3 DNA sequence: TGTGCCTGGAGTGTAGGACTAGCGGGAGTCTACGAGCAGTACTTC. It codes for CAWSVGLAGVYEQYF.

The chain joins TRBV6-5 to TRBJ1-2; TRBD1 matches at 8 bases. CDR1 is MNHEY and CDR2 is SVGAGI in the germline V gene. There are 14 residues in the CDR3. After removal of 5 bases from V and 7 bases from J, the junction contained 9 bases not matched to a gene. The chain's CDR3 is CASSGNDRGCGYTF. For the CDR3, the DNA is TGTGCCAGCAGTGGTAACGACAGGGGCTGTGGCTACACCTTC.

This CDR3 is CASSEEPGWNQPQHF. CDR3 DNA: TGTGCCAGCAGTGAAGAGCCAGGGTGGAATCAGCCCCAGCATTTT. V usage is TRBV2 and J usage is TRBJ1-5; tentative D call: TRBD1 (5 bases). The CDR3 totals 15 residues. Trimming removed 1 base at V and 4 bases at J, with 11 bases between. Germline values: CDR1 SNHLY, CDR2 FYNNEI.

The rearrangement uses TRBV5-1 and TRBJ2-7; perhaps TRBD1 as D (5 bases). The CDR3 sequence is 15 residues long. From germline, CDR1 is SGHRS and CDR2 YFSETQ. Trimming shortened V by 3 bases and J by 5 bases, and 18 bases separated the two germline ends. CDR3 sequence: CASSSATDRWDEQYF. The CDR3 nucleotides are TGCGCCAGCAGCTCAGCGACAGATCGGTGGGACGAGCAGTACTTC.

This clone was detected once. This rearrangement joins TRBV27 to TRBJ1-2; 8 bases are a match to TRBD1. CDR3 length: 14 amino acids. CDR1 and CDR2 from the germline V gene are MNHEY and SMNVEV (reference sequence). V shed 3 bases and J 6 bases; nucleotides not matched to a gene: 6. The CDR3 DNA is TGTGCCAGCAGTTTTCAGGGGGCGCAGAATGGCTACACCTTC. This translates into CASSFQGAQNGYTF.

The genes are TRBV5-5 and TRBJ1-5, with TRBD1 matching over 7 bases. The germline gives CDR1 SGHKS, CDR2 YYEKEE (reference sequence). The V segment lost 4 bases and the J segment 9 bases; nucleotides outside the gene matches: 7. This CDR3 is 13 amino acids long. For the CDR3, the DNA is TGTGCCAGCAGCCCGGACAGGACGGGGCCCCAGCATTTT. Translating gives CASSPDRTGPQHF.

The chain is built from TRBV6-6 and TRBJ2-2, with 7 positions matching TRBD1. This CDR3 has 14 amino acids. Trimming removed 5 bases from V and 7 bases from J; junction bases left unmatched: 7. Germline CDR1 reads MNHNY; CDR2 reads SVGAGI (reference sequence). The CDR3 nucleotides read TGTGCCAGCAGTCGTGGACAGGACCACGGGGAGCTGTTTTTT. Translation gives CASSRGQDHGELFF.

V and J are TRBV15 and TRBJ2-1; 7 positions agree with TRBD2. The length of the CDR3 is 14 residues. Germline CDR1 and CDR2: LNHNV and YYDKDF (reference sequence). V was clipped by 8 bases and J by 2 bases; unmatched bases: 6. CDR3 in DNA: TGTGCCACCTCAAGCGGGACGGCCTACAATGAGCAGTTCTTC. This translates into CATSSGTAYNEQFF.

V gene TRBV7-9 combines with J gene TRBJ2-7; D call uncertain. Trimming stripped 4 bases from V and 1 base from J, with 11 bases between. The CDR3 contains 14 residues. Germline CDR1 SEHNR, CDR2 FQNEAQ (reference sequence). CDR3 nucleotides: TGTGCCAGCAGCTCCGGTGACTCTTCCTACGAGCAGTACTTC. Translation gives CASSSGDSSYEQYF.

This clone was detected only once. The chain has TRBV10-3 and TRBJ1-2, with TRBD1 matching over 7 bases. The CDR3 is 14 amino acids. Germline trimming cut 6 bases from V and 2 bases from J; bases unmatched to any gene: 6. CDR1 ENHRY and CDR2 SYGVKD come from the germline V gene. The DNA for the CDR3 is TGTGCCATCAGCAAAGGGACAGACAACTATGGCTACACCTTC. Translation gives CAISKGTDNYGYTF.

The chain combines TRBV5-5 with TRBJ1-2; D might be TRBD1 (6 bases). The germline V and J ends were trimmed by 3 bases and 4 bases, with 19 bases remaining between them. There are 16 residues in the CDR3. The germline V gene has CDR1 SGHKS and CDR2 YYEKEE (reference sequence). CDR3 sequence (DNA): TGTGCCAGCAGCTCCCCTTTACAGGGTTCTGGCTATGGCTACACCTTC. Its translation: CASSSPLQGSGYGYTF. Full variable domain (remainder filled in from reference TRBV5-5 and TRBJ1-2): DAGVTQSPTHLIKTRGQQVTLRCSPISGHKSVSWYQQVLGQGPQFIFQYYEKEERGRGNFPDRFSARQFPNYSSELNVNALLLGDSALYLCASSSPLQGSGYGYTFGSGTRLTVV.

V gene TRBV28 combines with J gene TRBJ2-7; D unclear. The germline V gene encodes CDR1 MDHEN and CDR2 SYDVKM. Trimming took off 4 bases at V and 7 bases at J, with 17 bases between the two ends. CDR3 length equals 14 residues. Here the CDR3 reads CASSYLRGSKEQYF. Written as DNA, the CDR3 is TGTGCCAGCAGTTACCTGAGAGGTTCAAAGGAGCAGTACTTC.

The J gene is TRBJ2-7, the V gene TRBV28; TRBD1 matches 10 bases. The V gene's germline CDR1 is MDHEN and CDR2 SYDVKM. After removal of 5 bases from V and 4 bases from J, the junction contained 11 bases not matched to a gene. The CDR3 runs to 16 residues. The CDR3 spells CASSPHMGQGTYEQYF. The CDR3, as DNA: TGTGCCAGCAGTCCACATATGGGACAGGGGACGTACGAGCAGTACTTC.

The chain has TRBV5-1 and TRBJ2-6; D gene unclear. The V gene's germline CDR1 is SGHRS and CDR2 YFSETQ. Trimming took 0 bases from V and 0 from J, leaving 4 bases between them. The CDR3 has 15 amino acids. CDR3 protein: CASSLELSGANVLTF. Written as DNA, the CDR3 is TGCGCCAGCAGCTTGGAGCTCTCTGGGGCCAACGTCCTGACTTTC.

This chain joins TRBV5-4 and TRBJ2-7, with TRBD1 matching 9 bases. The ends lost 4 bases at V and 4 bases at J; junction bases unmatched: 9. Germline-derived CDR1 and CDR2 are SGHNT and YYREEE (reference sequence). The CDR3 covers 15 residues. The CDR3 here is CASSPGTGFGYEQYF. DNA of the CDR3: TGTGCCAGCAGCCCAGGGACAGGGTTCGGGTACGAGCAGTACTTC.

This chain connects TRBV7-9 to TRBJ2-5, with D hard to call. Germline V gene lookup returns CDR1 SEHNR and CDR2 FQNEAQ (reference sequence). V lost 0 bases and J lost 1, with 6 bases in between. This CDR3 comprises 14 residues. CDR3 region: CASSLATPQETQYF. In DNA form, the CDR3 reads TGTGCCAGCAGCTTAGCGACACCCCAAGAGACCCAGTACTTC.

This clone was detected a few times. The chain is built from TRBV30 and TRBJ2-7; possible D gene TRBD1, 6 bases. Trimming removed 3 bases from V and 1 base from J, with 13 bases in between. From germline, CDR1 is GTSNPN and CDR2 SVGIG (reference sequence). CDR3 size: 14 residues. The CDR3 DNA reads as TGTGCCTGGAGCCCGACAGGAAAATCCTACGAGCAGTACTTC. Translated: CAWSPTGKSYEQYF.

V gene TRBV10-3 combines with J gene TRBJ1-1; D call uncertain. Looked up from germline, CDR1 is ENHRY and CDR2 is SYGVKD. V lost 3 bases, J lost 1 base, and 3 bases lay in between. The CDR3 runs to 12 residues. The CDR3, as DNA: TGTGCCATCAGTGATAGGAACACTGAAGCTTTCTTT. Its translation is CAISDRNTEAFF.

V is TRBV5-4 and J is TRBJ2-2, with D maybe TRBD2 (5 bases). Germline CDR1 reads SGHNT; CDR2 reads YYREEE (reference sequence). The germline V and J ends were trimmed by 4 bases and 4 bases, with 14 bases remaining between them. The length of the CDR3 is 15 residues. The chain's CDR3 is CASSEGILGTGELFF. CDR3 bases: TGTGCCAGCAGCGAGGGAATACTTGGCACCGGGGAGCTGTTTTTT.

This clone was seen only a few times. This chain's CDR3 is CASSWGLAGGRDIQYF. The CDR3 DNA is TGTGCCAGCAGCTGGGGACTAGCGGGAGGGAGAGACATTCAGTACTTC. The V gene is TRBV5-4, the J gene TRBJ2-4; TRBD2 agrees at 16 bases. The CDR3 loop spans 16 amino acids. The ends lost 3 bases at V and 8 bases at J; junction bases unmatched: 5. Germline assignment: CDR1 SGHNT and CDR2 YYREEE (reference sequence).